Presented here are 8 T cell receptor beta chains from one specimen sequenced in a study of blood T cell repertoires in COVID-19. Produced via immunoSEQ multiplex PCR; TCRdb's table is partial and in-frame only. This sample has around 150,000 clones, with about 86% found just once. The sample comprised peripheral blood. These receptors were collected from a man aged 70-80 years with acute or convalescent COVID-19.

The chain is built from TRBV27 and TRBJ1-3; D remains unclear. Germline V lookup: CDR1 MNHEY, CDR2 SMNVEV (reference sequence). The CDR3 contains 15 residues. Trimming shortened V by 2 bases and J by 0 bases, and 8 bases separated the two germline ends. The CDR3 DNA sequence: TGTGCCAGCAGTTTAGCGGCAGACTCTGGAAACACCATATATTTT. The encoded protein is CASSLAADSGNTIYF.

The chain joins TRBV15 to TRBJ2-4, with 11 bases fitting TRBD2. Germline-derived CDR1 and CDR2 are LNHNV and YYDKDF (reference sequence). CDR3 length equals 18 residues. With 4 bases clipped from V and 0 bases from J, the junction kept 8 bases outside the gene matches. The CDR3 region has the DNA TGTGCCACCAGCACCGATCTAGCGGGAGGACTAGCCAAAAACATTCAGTACTTC. It is translated as CATSTDLAGGLAKNIQYF.

V gene TRBV19 combines with J gene TRBJ2-2, with D maybe TRBD1 (5 bases). The CDR3 has 13 amino acids. CDR1 is LNHDA and CDR2 is SQIVND in the germline V gene (reference sequence). Deletions cut 2 bases from V and 4 bases from J, with 5 bases between. The CDR3 protein is CASSIQGTGELFF. CDR3 DNA: TGTGCCAGTAGTATACAGGGCACCGGGGAGCTGTTTTTT.

This chain uses TRBV9 with TRBJ2-7; TRBD1 matches at 7 bases. Losses at the gene ends were 4 bases for V and 0 bases for J; bases not matched to a gene: 10. CDR1 and CDR2 (germline): SGDLS, YYNGEE. This CDR3 region has 16 residues. The CDR3 DNA reads TGTGCCAGCAGCTCCTCTAACAGGGGACCCTCCTACGAGCAGTACTTC. This gives the protein CASSSSNRGPSYEQYF.

The rearrangement uses TRBV28 and TRBJ1-2; D is unclear. In germline, CDR1 is MDHEN, CDR2 SYDVKM. The V and J ends lost 3 bases and 9 bases respectively, with 14 bases between them. This CDR3 spans 13 amino acids. Written as DNA, the CDR3 is TGTGCCAGCAGTTTCGGTCGAGGCGCGAGCTACACCTTC. Its protein product is CASSFGRGASYTF.

The chain carries TRBV18 and TRBJ2-5; D is possibly TRBD1 (6 bases). Trimming pared 4 bases from V and 1 base from J, leaving 7 bases between. Germline V gene data show CDR1 as KGHSH and CDR2 as LQKENI. The CDR3 is made up of 13 amino acids. The CDR3 bases are TGTGCCAGCTCACGGGACATCCAAGAGACCCAGTACTTC. It translates to CASSRDIQETQYF.

The gene calls are TRBV7-9 and TRBJ2-3; possibly TRBD2 for D (5 bases). Germline CDR1 is SEHNR and CDR2 is FQNEAQ (reference sequence). With 3 bases removed from V and 2 bases from J, the gap between germline ends came to 9 bases. This CDR3 is built from 14 residues. The CDR3 DNA reads as TGTGCCAGCAGCTTCGGCGGGTACACAGATACGCAGTATTTT. Its translation: CASSFGGYTDTQYF. Full variable domain (missing parts from reference TRBV7-9 and TRBJ2-3): DTGVSQNPRHKITKRGQNVTFRCDPISEHNRLYWYRQTLGQGPEFLTYFQNEAQLEKSRLLSDRFSAERPKGSFSTLEIQRTEQGDSAMYLCASSFGGYTDTQYFGPGTRLTVL.

V is TRBV27 and J is TRBJ2-3, with 7 bases aligning to TRBD2. V gave up 4 bases and J gave up 2 bases; unmatched junction bases: 9. Per the germline V gene, CDR1 is MNHEY and CDR2 is SMNVEV (reference sequence). The CDR3 sequence is 16 residues long. The CDR3 is CASSSVGGRVTDTQYF. The CDR3 nucleotides read TGTGCCAGCAGTTCTGTGGGAGGGCGTGTCACAGATACGCAGTATTTT.